These 29 T cell receptor beta chains originate from one sample sequenced in a study of long-term antiretroviral therapy in people with HIV. The libraries were made with immunoSEQ v3.0 at survey level. Data came from immunoSEQ multiplex PCR; TCRdb stores just in-frame clones and leaves some out. Here the sample spans 20,000 to 30,000 clones, 85% to 90% being singletons. Here the sequenced sample was unsorted PBMCs, taken about 4.5 years after starting antiretroviral therapy. The receptor source for this set is a man aged 30-40 years with HIV.

The chain links TRBV19 to TRBJ2-3; unclear D gene. Germline CDR1 LNHDA, CDR2 SQIVND (reference sequence). The CDR3 contains 15 residues. Trimming removed 4 bases at V and 3 bases at J, with 14 bases between. The CDR3 sequence is CASSSPRTGTDTQYF. In DNA, the CDR3 is TGTGCCAGTAGTAGCCCTAGGACCGGGACAGATACGCAGTATTTT.

This clone was observed once. This chain joins TRBV9 and TRBJ1-1; D remains unclear. The ends were cut back, 2 bases at V and 2 bases at J, with 10 bases in the middle. Germline V CDR1 and CDR2: SGDLS, YYNGEE. The CDR3 has 14 amino acids. The CDR3 here is CASSVGQGNTEAFF. The CDR3 DNA follows: TGTGCCAGCAGCGTGGGCCAAGGAAACACTGAAGCTTTCTTT.

This clone was observed a handful of times. The rearrangement links TRBV7-9 to TRBJ2-7, with D tentatively TRBD1 (5 bases). This CDR3 spans 15 amino acids. Germline values: CDR1 SEHNR, CDR2 FQNEAQ (reference sequence). V lost 3 bases, J lost 1 base, and 13 bases lay in between. CDR3 nucleotide sequence: TGTGCCAGCAGCTTCGTCAGGGTAGAATCCTACGAGCAGTACTTC. Translation gives CASSFVRVESYEQYF.

This rearrangement joins TRBV9 to TRBJ2-3; 11 bases match TRBD2. Germline values: CDR1 SGDLS, CDR2 YYNGEE. The CDR3 length is 16 residues. The V and J ends lost 0 bases and 6 bases, in that order; junction bases with no gene match: 6. CDR3 bases: TGTGCCAGCAGCGTAGCTAGCGGGGGGCCGAGTGATACGCAGTATTTT. Amino acid sequence: CASSVASGGPSDTQYF.

This chain connects TRBV28 to TRBJ2-6; 7 bases map to TRBD2. Germline V CDR1 and CDR2: MDHEN, SYDVKM. The CDR3 sequence is 15 residues long. The junction had 2 bases not matched to a gene; V was cut back by 6 bases and J by 0 bases. CDR3 in DNA: TGTGCCAGCAGGGGGGGGTTCTCTGGGGCCAACGTCCTGACTTTC. Amino acid sequence: CASRGGFSGANVLTF. The full variable domain, completed using reference TRBV28 and TRBJ2-6, is DVKVTQSSRYLVKRTGEKVFLECVQDMDHENMFWYRQDPGLGLRLIYFSYDVKMKEKGDIPEGYSVSREKKERFSLILESASTNQTSMYLCASRGGFSGANVLTFGAGSRLTVL.

J is TRBJ2-3 and V is TRBV5-1, with a tentative D call TRBD1 (6 bases). Germline CDR1 reads SGHRS; CDR2 reads YFSETQ. The CDR3 has 15 residues. The ends were cut back, 2 bases at V and 4 bases at J, with 14 bases in the middle. The CDR3: CASSFRDKGADTQYF. The CDR3 DNA follows: TGCGCCAGCAGCTTCCGGGACAAGGGGGCAGATACGCAGTATTTT.

V gene TRBV5-6 combines with J gene TRBJ2-7; D is unresolved. Germline assignment: CDR1 SGHDT and CDR2 YYEEEE. The germline V and J ends were trimmed by 0 bases and 8 bases, with 15 bases remaining between them. The CDR3 contains 14 residues. CDR3 sequence reads: CASSLVGNPLQQYF. CDR3 nucleotide sequence: TGTGCCAGCAGCTTGGTCGGCAATCCTTTGCAGCAGTACTTC.

The genes are TRBV19 and TRBJ1-2; D not certain. This CDR3 is built from 14 residues. Germline-derived CDR1 and CDR2 are LNHDA and SQIVND (reference sequence). Trimming cost V 4 bases and J 7 bases, with 16 bases left between them. The CDR3 is CASSTFGGESGYTF. CDR3 in DNA: TGTGCCAGTAGTACATTTGGCGGGGAAAGTGGCTACACCTTC.

This sequence joins TRBV9 and TRBJ2-3; the D call may be TRBD1 or TRBD2 (6 bases each). Trimming stripped 0 bases from V and 4 bases from J, with 12 bases between. The germline CDR1 and CDR2 sequences are SGDLS and YYNGEE. This CDR3 comprises 15 residues. The CDR3 is CASSVDNGGSDTQYF. CDR3 sequence (DNA): TGTGCCAGCAGCGTAGATAACGGGGGCTCAGATACGCAGTATTTT.

This chain links TRBV5-4 with TRBJ2-5; D possibly corresponds to TRBD1 (6 bases). The V gene lost 2 bases and the J gene lost 5 bases, with 10 bases spanning the gap. Germline V gene lookup returns CDR1 SGHNT and CDR2 YYREEE (reference sequence). The CDR3 extends over 13 amino acids. CDR3 coding DNA: TGTGCCAGCAGCTTTACAGGGCGGGAGACCCAGTACTTC. Its translation is CASSFTGRETQYF.

The chain uses TRBV19 and TRBJ1-1; no definite D call. In germline, CDR1 is LNHDA, CDR2 SQIVND (reference sequence). This CDR3 is 12 amino acids long. The CDR3 DNA reads TGTGCTATCAGGCGGGGAAACACTGAAGCTTTCTTT. Translating gives CAIRRGNTEAFF.

This clone appeared a few times. The gene calls are TRBV27 and TRBJ1-6, with 7 bases that match TRBD1. Germline CDR1 is MNHEY and CDR2 is SMNVEV (reference sequence). The length of the CDR3 is 17 residues. The V and J ends lost 5 bases and 18 bases, in that order; junction bases with no gene match: 25. Here the CDR3 reads CASSTFRGGRGRHRDHF. The CDR3 nucleotides read TGTGCCAGCAGTACCTTCAGGGGGGGGCGTGGGAGACACCGGGACCACTTT.

The rearrangement uses TRBV18 and TRBJ1-6; 8 bases map to TRBD1. This CDR3 is 14 amino acids long. Per germline, CDR1 KGHSH and CDR2 LQKENI. Losses at the gene ends were 6 bases for V and 7 bases for J; bases not matched to a gene: 5. The CDR3 nucleotides read TGTGCCAGCTCCCGGGGACAGGAAAATTCACCCCTCCACTTT. This codes for CASSRGQENSPLHF.

The chain employs TRBV28 and TRBJ1-5; D is undetermined. V lost 3 bases to trimming and J lost 5 bases, with 8 bases between them. This CDR3 comprises 13 residues. The germline V gene has CDR1 MDHEN and CDR2 SYDVKM. CDR3 residues: CASSLSGHQPQHF. For the CDR3, the DNA is TGTGCCAGCAGTTTGTCCGGGCATCAGCCCCAGCATTTT.

V and J are TRBV7-8 and TRBJ2-2, with D possibly matching TRBD2 (7 bases). The CDR3 sequence is 16 residues long. The V and J ends lost 5 bases and 6 bases respectively, with 19 bases between them. Germline values: CDR1 SGHVS, CDR2 FQNEAQ. The CDR3 nucleotides read TGTGCCAGCAGCCTACTTGGGGGGGCGCGGTCCGGGGAGCTGTTTTTT. It codes for CASSLLGGARSGELFF.

This chain joins TRBV5-1 and TRBJ2-2, with TRBD1 matching 8 bases. This CDR3 spans 14 amino acids. The ends lost 0 bases at V and 6 bases at J; junction bases unmatched: 1. Per the germline V gene, CDR1 is SGHRS and CDR2 is YFSETQ. CDR3 coding DNA: TGCGCCAGCAGCTTGGGACAGGGGCCCGGGGAGCTGTTTTTT. As protein: CASSLGQGPGELFF.

The rearrangement links TRBV5-1 to TRBJ1-1, with D maybe TRBD1 (6 bases). V was pared by 3 bases and J by 8 bases, with 11 bases between. Germline values: CDR1 SGHRS, CDR2 YFSETQ. This CDR3 region has 12 residues. This chain's CDR3 is CASSSTGTEAFF. The CDR3 nucleotides are TGCGCCAGCAGCTCCACCGGGACAGAAGCTTTCTTT.

The V and J genes are TRBV5-6 and TRBJ1-2; 7 bases are shared with TRBD1. Germline V gene lookup returns CDR1 SGHDT and CDR2 YYEEEE. V dropped 2 bases and J dropped 3; count of bases not matched to a gene: 4. CDR3 size: 14 residues. The CDR3 bases are TGTGCCAGCAGCTTCATCGGGACAGACTATGGCTACACCTTC. Translation: CASSFIGTDYGYTF.

This clone is termed medium-sized. This rearrangement joins TRBV4-3 to TRBJ1-5; perhaps TRBD1 as D (5 bases). The germline V gene encodes CDR1 LGHNA and CDR2 YSLEER. The CDR3 totals 17 residues. Trimming pared 0 bases from V and 7 bases from J, leaving 19 bases between. This CDR3 reads CASSQDYPGKRDQPQHF. The CDR3 nucleotides are TGCGCCAGCAGCCAAGACTATCCAGGGAAACGGGACCAGCCCCAGCATTTT.

V usage is TRBV13 and J usage is TRBJ2-2; 8 positions agree with TRBD1. This CDR3 has 14 residues. CDR1 and CDR2 from the germline V gene are PRHDT and FYEKMQ (reference sequence). V shed 4 bases, J shed 6 bases, and the junction held 4 bases outside the gene matches. CDR3 nucleotides: TGTGCCAGCAGCTCTCAGGGGGCGCCCGGGGAGCTGTTTTTT. Amino acid sequence: CASSSQGAPGELFF.

This clone was recorded a few times. The CDR3 nucleotides read TGTGCCAGCTCACCAAGGGAGGGCCCGGGATACGAGCAGTACTTC. This sequence encodes CASSPREGPGYEQYF. V is TRBV18 and J is TRBJ2-7; 7 nucleotides align to TRBD2. V lost 2 bases, J lost 4 bases, and 8 bases stayed unmatched. The CDR3 spans 15 residues. Germline V gene data show CDR1 as KGHSH and CDR2 as LQKENI.

The chain is built from TRBV4-3 and TRBJ2-7; D uncertain. The V end was cut by 1 base, the J end by 0 bases, with 10 bases between. This CDR3 is built from 15 residues. Germline CDR1 and CDR2: LGHNA and YSLEER. CDR3: CASSQGSAPSYEQYF. In DNA, the CDR3 is TGCGCCAGCAGCCAAGGGTCGGCCCCCTCCTACGAGCAGTACTTC.

V is TRBV29-1 and J is TRBJ2-7; the match to TRBD2 covers 9 bases. Germline V CDR1 and CDR2: SQVTM, ANQGSEA. The CDR3 consists of 16 residues. Trimming removed 6 bases from V and 2 bases from J; junction bases left unmatched: 14. The CDR3 nucleotides read TGCAGCGTATCACCCGCGGGGGGGGTAGATACCTACGAGCAGTACTTC. Amino acids: CSVSPAGGVDTYEQYF.

The chain recombines TRBV12-5 with TRBJ2-5; TRBD2 matches 8 bases. The ends lost 6 bases at V and 5 bases at J; junction bases unmatched: 14. In germline, CDR1 is LGHNT, CDR2 FRNRAP. CDR3 length equals 16 residues. CDR3: CASGPGGGTSAETQYF. The CDR3, as DNA: TGTGCTAGTGGCCCCGGGGGGGGAACTTCGGCGGAGACCCAGTACTTC. Based on the CDR3 plus reference TRBV12-5 and TRBJ2-5, the full variable domain is DARVTQTPRHKVTEMGQEVTMRCQPILGHNTVFWYRQTMMQGLELLAYFRNRAPLDDSGMPKDRFSAEMPDATLATLKIQPSEPRDSAVYFCASGPGGGTSAETQYFGPGTRLLVL.

J is TRBJ2-7 and V is TRBV7-9; tentatively, D is TRBD2 (5 bases). The CDR3 sequence is 14 residues long. V gave up 5 bases and J gave up 7 bases, with 18 bases separating them. Germline-derived CDR1 and CDR2 are SEHNR and FQNEAQ (reference sequence). This CDR3 reads CASSLALRDWEQYF. The CDR3 DNA reads TGTGCCAGCAGCCTCGCCCTCCGGGATTGGGAGCAGTACTTC. The full variable domain, with the rest looked up from reference TRBV7-9 and TRBJ2-7, is DTGVSQNPRHKITKRGQNVTFRCDPISEHNRLYWYRQTLGQGPEFLTYFQNEAQLEKSRLLSDRFSAERPKGSFSTLEIQRTEQGDSAMYLCASSLALRDWEQYFGPGTRLTVT.

The sample holds one count of this clone. The V and J genes are TRBV19 and TRBJ2-1, with TRBD1 as a possible D gene (6 bases). Germline CDR1 and CDR2: LNHDA and SQIVND (reference sequence). V was clipped by 6 bases and J by 0 bases, with 12 bases between them. This CDR3 has 15 residues. CDR3: CASRLDRSSYNEQFF. CDR3 sequence (DNA): TGTGCCAGTAGGCTCGACAGGAGCTCCTACAATGAGCAGTTCTTC.

The chain combines TRBV5-1 with TRBJ2-2; TRBD2 agrees at 8 bases. Germline V lookup: CDR1 SGHRS, CDR2 YFSETQ. J gave up 2 bases and V 5 bases, and 8 bases lay outside the gene matches. This CDR3 has 16 residues. The CDR3 spells CASSSQLAANTGELFF. In DNA, the CDR3 is TGCGCCAGCAGTTCTCAACTAGCGGCAAACACCGGGGAGCTGTTTTTT.

The chain carries TRBV6-5 and TRBJ2-7, with TRBD2 matching over 9 bases. Germline lookup yields CDR1 MNHEY and CDR2 SVGAGI. V gave up 10 bases and J gave up 4 bases; unmatched junction bases: 14. CDR3 length equals 15 residues. CDR3 DNA: TGTGCCACTCAACCCGGCGGGACTAGCACGTACGAGCAGTACTTC. Its protein is CATQPGGTSTYEQYF.

V usage is TRBV29-1 and J usage is TRBJ2-1; D is possibly TRBD2 (6 bases). V was trimmed by 3 bases and J by 2 bases, leaving 14 bases between them. The germline CDR1 and CDR2 sequences are SQVTM and ANQGSEA. This CDR3 contains 15 residues. The CDR3 DNA is TGCAGCGTTGACCCGGGACTTGACGCCTACAATGAGCAGTTCTTC. As protein: CSVDPGLDAYNEQFF.